This T cell receptor beta chain was recovered during a study of blood T cell repertoires in COVID-19. As for the study in general: Samples representing acute and convalescent COVID-19 were sourced from the United States, Italy and Spain. In each case, the material was cDNA or gDNA derived from T cells, B-cell-depleted T cells, or PBMCs.

Using immunoSEQ multiplex PCR, the repertoire was profiled, and TCRdb retains in-frame clones only, with some absent. The table includes approximately 210,000 clones, approximately 86% detected once. Sequencing was done on a sample of peripheral blood. The sequence was obtained from a man between 35 and 55 years old with acute or convalescent COVID-19.

The CDR3 DNA reads as TGTGCCAGTAGTATTAATGAACTAGCGAGAGAGCAGTACTTC. Encoded protein: CASSINELAREQYF. This chain links TRBV19 with TRBJ2-7, with 7 bases identical to TRBD2. This CDR3 is 14 amino acids long. Germline V lookup: CDR1 LNHDA, CDR2 SQIVND (reference sequence). Trimming removed 3 bases from V and 7 bases from J; junction bases left unmatched: 9. Combining the CDR3 with reference TRBV19 and TRBJ2-7 gives the whole variable domain DGGITQSPKYLFRKEGQNVTLSCEQNLNHDAMYWYRQDPGQGLRLIYYSQIVNDFQKGDIAEGYSVSREKKESFPLTVTSAQKNPTAFYLCASSINELAREQYFGPGTRLTVT.